The clone carrying this T cell receptor (beta chain) occurred once. Its antigen remains unidentified. Sequencing was performed with immunoSEQ multiplex PCR; in TCRdb, only in-frame clones are kept and a portion is missing. The sample includes roughly 2.5 million clones, approximately 94% seen only once; the top ten take more than 0.12%. The data are from a study of shared clonotypes between healthy human individuals. Whole-study results and caveats: Naive subsets usually exceeded memory subsets in estimated richness. The sole specimen, blood, was sampled, and tissue repertoires likely differ.

Germline CDR1 is KGHSH and CDR2 is LQKENI. The CDR3 extends over 18 amino acids. Losses at the gene ends were 2 bases for V and 14 bases for J; bases not matched to a gene: 17. The TCR was taken from a man younger than 35 in good health. Sequenced: naive CD4+ T cells sorted from blood. Sample subset: CD45RA+ positively selected. The V and J genes are TRBV18 and TRBJ1-6; 11 nucleotides line up with TRBD1. The CDR3 coding sequence is TGTGCCAGCTCACCATACCTTCCGGGGGACAGGGGGATCGTAGCCCTCCACTTT. It translates to CASSPYLPGDRGIVALHF.